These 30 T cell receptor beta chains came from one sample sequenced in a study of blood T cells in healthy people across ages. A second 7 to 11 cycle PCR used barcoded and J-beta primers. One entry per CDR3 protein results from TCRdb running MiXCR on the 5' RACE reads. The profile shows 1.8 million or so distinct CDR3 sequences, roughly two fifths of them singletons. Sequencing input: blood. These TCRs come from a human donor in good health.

CDR3 DNA: TGTACCAGCAGCCCCACGGGAACCAGCGGGGGCACAGATACGCAGTATTTT. Protein sequence: CTSSPTGTSGGTDTQYF. The V and J genes are TRBV7-2 and TRBJ2-3; 7 positions match TRBD2. The germline CDR1 and CDR2 sequences are SGHTA and FQGNSA. The J segment lost 1 base and the V segment lost 5 bases, leaving 12 bases of the junction unmatched. This CDR3 has 17 residues. Drawing the rest from reference TRBV7-2 and TRBJ2-3, the complete variable domain is GAGVSQSPSNKVTEKGKDVELRCDPISGHTALYWYRQSLGQGLEFLIYFQGNSAPDKSGLPSDRFSAERTGGSVSTLTIQRTQQEDSAVYLCTSSPTGTSGGTDTQYFGPGTRLTVL.

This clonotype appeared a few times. CDR3: CASSSRDRVGDEQYF. The CDR3 coding sequence is TGTGCCAGCAGTTCCCGGGACAGGGTGGGCGACGAGCAGTACTTC. The chain uses TRBV12-3 or TRBV12-4 and TRBJ2-7, with 9 bases identical to TRBD1. The CDR3 length is 15 residues. The junction had 9 bases not matched to a gene; V was cut back by 4 bases and J by 5 bases.

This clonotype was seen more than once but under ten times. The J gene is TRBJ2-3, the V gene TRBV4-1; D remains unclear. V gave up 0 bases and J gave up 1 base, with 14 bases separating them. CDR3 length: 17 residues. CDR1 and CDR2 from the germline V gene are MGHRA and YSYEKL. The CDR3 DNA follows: TGCGCCAGCAGCCAAGATTGGACCCCCGTGGGCACAGATACGCAGTATTTT. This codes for CASSQDWTPVGTDTQYF.

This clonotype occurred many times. The CDR3 spells CASSPHPGANVLTF. In DNA, the CDR3 is TGCGCCAGCAGCCCCCACCCGGGGGCCAACGTCCTGACTTTC. The chain links TRBV5-1 to TRBJ2-6; no definite D call. The germline V and J ends were trimmed by 4 bases and 4 bases, with 9 bases remaining between them. The germline gives CDR1 SGHRS, CDR2 YFSETQ. The CDR3 runs 14 residues.

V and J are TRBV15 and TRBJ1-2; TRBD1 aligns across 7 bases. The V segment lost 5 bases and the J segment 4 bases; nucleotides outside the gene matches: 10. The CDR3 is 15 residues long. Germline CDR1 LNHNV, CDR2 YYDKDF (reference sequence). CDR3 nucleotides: TGTGCCACCAGCGGATACACAGGGGCCCCCTATGGCTACACCTTC. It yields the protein CATSGYTGAPYGYTF.

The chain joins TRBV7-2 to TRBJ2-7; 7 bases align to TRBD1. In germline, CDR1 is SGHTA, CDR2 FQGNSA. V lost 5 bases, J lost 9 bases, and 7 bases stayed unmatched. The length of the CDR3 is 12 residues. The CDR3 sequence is CASSKRQGWQYF. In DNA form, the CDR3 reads TGTGCCAGCAGCAAGCGACAGGGCTGGCAGTACTTC.

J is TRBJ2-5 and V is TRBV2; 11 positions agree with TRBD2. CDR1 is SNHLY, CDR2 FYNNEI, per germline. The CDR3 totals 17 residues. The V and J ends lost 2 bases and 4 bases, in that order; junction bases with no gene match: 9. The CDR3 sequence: CASSESSGGFSGETQYF. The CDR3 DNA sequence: TGTGCCAGCAGTGAATCTAGCGGGGGGTTTAGTGGAGAGACCCAGTACTTC.

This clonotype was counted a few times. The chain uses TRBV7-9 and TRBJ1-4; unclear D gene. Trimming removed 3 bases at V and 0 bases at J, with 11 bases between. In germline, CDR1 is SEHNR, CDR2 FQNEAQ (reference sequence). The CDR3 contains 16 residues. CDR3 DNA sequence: TGTGCCAGCAGCTTTTCGACATCCGCAACTAATGAAAAACTGTTTTTT. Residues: CASSFSTSATNEKLFF.

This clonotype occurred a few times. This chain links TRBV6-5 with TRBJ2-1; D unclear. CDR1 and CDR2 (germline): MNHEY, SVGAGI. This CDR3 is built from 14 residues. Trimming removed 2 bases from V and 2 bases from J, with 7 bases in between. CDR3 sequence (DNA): TGTGCCAGCAGTTACCGCTCTGCCTACAATGAGCAGTTCTTC. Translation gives CASSYRSAYNEQFF.

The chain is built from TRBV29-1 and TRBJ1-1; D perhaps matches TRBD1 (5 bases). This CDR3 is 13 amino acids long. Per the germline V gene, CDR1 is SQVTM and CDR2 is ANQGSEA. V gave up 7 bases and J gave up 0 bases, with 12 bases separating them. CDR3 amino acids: CSAGGRLNTEAFF. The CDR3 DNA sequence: TGCAGCGCGGGGGGACGGCTGAACACTGAAGCTTTCTTT.

This CDR3 is CASSLALASHDRDHTDTQYF. The CDR3 coding sequence is TGTGCCAGCAGCTTAGCGTTAGCTAGTCATGACAGGGACCACACAGATACGCAGTATTTT. The J gene is TRBJ2-3, the V gene TRBV7-6, with 7 positions matching TRBD1. Looked up from germline, CDR1 is SGHVS and CDR2 is FNYEAQ. The J segment lost 2 bases and the V segment lost 0 bases, leaving 17 bases of the junction unmatched. The CDR3 consists of 20 residues.

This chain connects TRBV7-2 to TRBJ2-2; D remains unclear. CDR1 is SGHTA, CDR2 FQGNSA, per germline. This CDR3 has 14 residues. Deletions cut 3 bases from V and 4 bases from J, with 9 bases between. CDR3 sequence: CASSLKWGTGELFF. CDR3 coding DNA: TGTGCCAGCAGCTTGAAATGGGGCACCGGGGAGCTGTTTTTT.

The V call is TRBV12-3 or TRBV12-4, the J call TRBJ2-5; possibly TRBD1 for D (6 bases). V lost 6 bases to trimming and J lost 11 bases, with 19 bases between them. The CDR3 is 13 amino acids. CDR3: CASRTDSLLAQYF. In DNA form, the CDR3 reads TGTGCCAGCAGAACGGACAGTCTTTTAGCACAGTACTTC.

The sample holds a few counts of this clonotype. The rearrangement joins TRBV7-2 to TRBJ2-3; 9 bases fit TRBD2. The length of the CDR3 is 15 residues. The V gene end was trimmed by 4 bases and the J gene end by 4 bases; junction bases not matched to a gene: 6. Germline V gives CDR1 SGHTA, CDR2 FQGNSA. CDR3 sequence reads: CASSSGLAGSDTQYF. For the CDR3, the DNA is TGTGCCAGCAGCTCGGGGCTAGCGGGGTCAGATACGCAGTATTTT.

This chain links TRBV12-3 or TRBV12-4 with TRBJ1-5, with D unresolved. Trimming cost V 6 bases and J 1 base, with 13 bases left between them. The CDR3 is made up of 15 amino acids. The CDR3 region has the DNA TGTGCCAGCAGGCGGGAATGGAAGAGCAATCAGCCCCAGCATTTT. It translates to CASRREWKSNQPQHF.

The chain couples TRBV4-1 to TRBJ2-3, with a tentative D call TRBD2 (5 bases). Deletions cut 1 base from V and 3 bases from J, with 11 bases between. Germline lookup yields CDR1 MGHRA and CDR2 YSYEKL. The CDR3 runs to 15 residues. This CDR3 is CASSQVEGKTDTQYF. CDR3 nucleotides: TGCGCCAGCAGCCAAGTCGAGGGCAAGACAGATACGCAGTATTTT.

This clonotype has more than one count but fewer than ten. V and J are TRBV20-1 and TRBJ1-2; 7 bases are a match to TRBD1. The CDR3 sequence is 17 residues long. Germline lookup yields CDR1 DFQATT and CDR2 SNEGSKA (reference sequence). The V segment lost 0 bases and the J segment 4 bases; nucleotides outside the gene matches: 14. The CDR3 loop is CSARDFQGRQGVYGYTF. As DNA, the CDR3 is TGCAGTGCTAGAGATTTCCAGGGAAGACAGGGCGTCTATGGCTACACCTTC.

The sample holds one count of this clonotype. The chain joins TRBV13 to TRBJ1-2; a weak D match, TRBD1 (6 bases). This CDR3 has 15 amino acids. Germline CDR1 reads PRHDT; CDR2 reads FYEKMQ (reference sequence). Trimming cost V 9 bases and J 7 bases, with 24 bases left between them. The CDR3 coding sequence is TGTGCCAGTCAGCAGAGTCTCAGCGGACAGCTTGGCTACACCTTC. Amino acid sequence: CASQQSLSGQLGYTF.

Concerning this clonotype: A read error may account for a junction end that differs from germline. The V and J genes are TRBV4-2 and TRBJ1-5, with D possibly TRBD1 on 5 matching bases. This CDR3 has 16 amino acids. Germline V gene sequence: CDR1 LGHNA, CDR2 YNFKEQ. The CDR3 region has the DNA TGTGTCAGCAGCCAAGTCCAGGGTGATATCAATCAGCCCCAGCATTTT. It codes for CVSSQVQGDINQPQHF.

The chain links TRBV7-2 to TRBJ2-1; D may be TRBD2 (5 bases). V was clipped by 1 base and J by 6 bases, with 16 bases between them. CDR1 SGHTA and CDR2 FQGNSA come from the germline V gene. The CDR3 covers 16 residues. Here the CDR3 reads CASSLGLPNWGNEQFF. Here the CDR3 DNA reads TGTGCCAGCAGCTTAGGACTACCTAACTGGGGCAATGAGCAGTTCTTC. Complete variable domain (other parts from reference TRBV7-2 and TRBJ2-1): GAGVSQSPSNKVTEKGKDVELRCDPISGHTALYWYRQSLGQGLEFLIYFQGNSAPDKSGLPSDRFSAERTGGSVSTLTIQRTQQEDSAVYLCASSLGLPNWGNEQFFGPGTRLTVL.

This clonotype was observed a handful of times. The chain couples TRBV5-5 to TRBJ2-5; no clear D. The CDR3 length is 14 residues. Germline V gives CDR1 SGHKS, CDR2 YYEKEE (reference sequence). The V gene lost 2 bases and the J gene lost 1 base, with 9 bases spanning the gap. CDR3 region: CASSFSPTQETQYF. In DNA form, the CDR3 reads TGTGCCAGCAGCTTTTCGCCCACCCAAGAGACCCAGTACTTC.

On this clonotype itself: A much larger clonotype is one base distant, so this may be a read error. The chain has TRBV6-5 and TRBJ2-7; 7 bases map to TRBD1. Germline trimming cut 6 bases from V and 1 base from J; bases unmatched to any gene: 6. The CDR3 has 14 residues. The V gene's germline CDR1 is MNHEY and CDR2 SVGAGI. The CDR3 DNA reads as TGTGCCAGCAGGTACAGGGGATGGTCCTACGAGCAGTACTTC. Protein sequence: CASRYRGWSYEQYF.

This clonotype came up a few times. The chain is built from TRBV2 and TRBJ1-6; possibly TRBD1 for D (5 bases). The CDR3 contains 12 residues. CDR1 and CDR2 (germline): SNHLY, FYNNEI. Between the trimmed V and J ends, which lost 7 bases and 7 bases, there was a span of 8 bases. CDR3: CASTGANSPLHF. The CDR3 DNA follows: TGTGCCAGCACCGGGGCGAATTCACCCCTCCACTTT.

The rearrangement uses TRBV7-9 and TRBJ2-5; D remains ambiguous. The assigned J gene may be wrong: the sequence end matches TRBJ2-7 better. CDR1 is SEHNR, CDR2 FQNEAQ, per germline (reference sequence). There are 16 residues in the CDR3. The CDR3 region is CASSLVGSEFTYEQYF. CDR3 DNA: TGTGCCAGCAGCTTAGTGGGCAGTGAATTCACCTACGAGCAGTACTTC.

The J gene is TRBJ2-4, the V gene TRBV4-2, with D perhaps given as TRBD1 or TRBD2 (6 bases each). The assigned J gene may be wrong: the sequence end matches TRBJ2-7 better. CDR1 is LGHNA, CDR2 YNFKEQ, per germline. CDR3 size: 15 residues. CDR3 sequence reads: CASSQSWGAPYEQYF. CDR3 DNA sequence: TGTGCCAGCAGCCAGTCGTGGGGGGCACCCTACGAGCAGTACTTC.

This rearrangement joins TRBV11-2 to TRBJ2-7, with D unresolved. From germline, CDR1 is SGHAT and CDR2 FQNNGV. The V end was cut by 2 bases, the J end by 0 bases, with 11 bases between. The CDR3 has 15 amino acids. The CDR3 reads CASSLTPESSYEQYF. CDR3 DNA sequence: TGTGCCAGCAGCTTAACTCCGGAGAGCTCCTACGAGCAGTACTTC. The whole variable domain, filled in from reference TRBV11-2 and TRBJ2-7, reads EAGVAQSPRYKIIEKRQSVAFWCNPISGHATLYWYQQILGQGPKLLIQFQNNGVVDDSQLPKDRFSAERLKGVDSTLKIQPAKLEDSAVYLCASSLTPESSYEQYFGPGTRLTVT.

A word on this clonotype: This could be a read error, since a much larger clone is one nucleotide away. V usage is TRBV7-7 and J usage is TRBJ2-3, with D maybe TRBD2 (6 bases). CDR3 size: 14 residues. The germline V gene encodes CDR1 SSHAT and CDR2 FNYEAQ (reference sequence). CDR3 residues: CAGSQTGGRDTQYF. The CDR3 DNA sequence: TGTGCTGGCAGCCAGACCGGGGGTAGAGATACGCAGTATTTT.

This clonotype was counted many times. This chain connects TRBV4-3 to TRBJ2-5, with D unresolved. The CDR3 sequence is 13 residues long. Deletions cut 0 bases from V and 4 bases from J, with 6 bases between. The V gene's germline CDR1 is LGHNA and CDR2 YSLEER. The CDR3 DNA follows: TGCGCCAGCAGCCAAGAGGGCGGAGAGACCCAGTACTTC. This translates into CASSQEGGETQYF.

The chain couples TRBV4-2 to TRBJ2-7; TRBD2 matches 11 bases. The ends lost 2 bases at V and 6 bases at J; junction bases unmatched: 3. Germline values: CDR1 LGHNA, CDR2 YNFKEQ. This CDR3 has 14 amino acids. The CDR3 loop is CASSQLAGGFEQYF. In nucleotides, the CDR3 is TGTGCCAGCAGCCAACTAGCGGGGGGTTTCGAGCAGTACTTC.

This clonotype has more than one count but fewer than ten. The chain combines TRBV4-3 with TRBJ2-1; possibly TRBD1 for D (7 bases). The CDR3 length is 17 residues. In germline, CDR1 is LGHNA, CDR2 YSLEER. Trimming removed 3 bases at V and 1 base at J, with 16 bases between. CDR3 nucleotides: TGCGCCAGCAGCCAGGGCCCGACAGGGAGGTCCTACAATGAGCAGTTCTTC. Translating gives CASSQGPTGRSYNEQFF.